The present T cell receptor (beta chain) was sequenced within a study of sequential checkpoint blockade in melanoma. Study details: Randomization was 1:1 between first-line nivolumab→ipilimumab and ipilimumab→nivolumab. About two dozen patients had matched tumor biopsies before treatment and at week 13 after nivolumab or ipilimumab alone.

Sequenced by immunoSEQ multiplex PCR; TCRdb stores in-frame clones only, minus some. This sample carries some 18,000 clones, 65% to 75% of them seen once, and the ten largest clones take roughly 5%. Treatment given: randomized to nivolumab then ipilimumab (arm A) or the reverse (arm B). Deletions cut 5 bases from V and 3 bases from J, with 17 bases between. CDR3 size: 16 residues. Germline loops: CDR1 SGHNT, CDR2 YENEEA. The starting material was tumor tissue (inferred from file names), obtained from a patient given nivolumab and ipilimumab in sequence. The TCR originated in a human donor with melanoma. This sequence joins TRBV11-3 and TRBJ2-4, with D tentatively TRBD2 (6 bases). The CDR3, as DNA: TGTGCCAGCAGCAAAACCGGCGGGGCGATCAAAAACATTCAGTACTTC. Translating it yields CASSKTGGAIKNIQYF.